The rows below give T cell receptor beta chains drawn from one sample of a study of blood T cell repertoires in COVID-19. Generated by immunoSEQ multiplex PCR, the TCRdb table keeps only in-frame clones and is missing some. Seen here are about 210,000 clones, more than 65% observed once, and the top ten hold around 9.5%. Sequenced material: peripheral blood. These receptors came from a middle-aged man with active or convalescent COVID-19. CDR3s include the opening cysteine and the closing phenylalanine or tryptophan. D genes are given only for firm matches. Expanded clones are given a class, and other clones once, few, many or no size at all.

clone_size,v_call,d_call,j_call,cdr3_nt,cdr3_aa
.,TRBV7-9,TRBD1,TRBJ1-2,TGTGCCAGCAGCTCGGACAGGGGCCTCGGGGGCTACACCTTC,CASSSDRGLGGYTF
.,TRBV10-3,TRBD1,TRBJ1-5,TGTGCCATCAGGACAGGGCAATTTAGCAATCAGCCCCAGCATTTT,CAIRTGQFSNQPQHF
.,TRBV6-6,.,TRBJ1-1,TGTGCCAGCAGTTACTCCGGTCTAACGGGGGACACTGAAGCTTTCTTT,CASSYSGLTGDTEAFF
few,TRBV3-1/TRBV3-2,TRBD1,TRBJ1-1,TGTGCCAGCAGCCTGGGACAGGGCGAAACTGAAGCTTTCTTT,CASSLGQGETEAFF
.,TRBV28,.,TRBJ1-2,TGTGCCAGCAGTTCCCCAGGGTCCTATGGCTACACCTTC,CASSSPGSYGYTF
few,TRBV7-9,.,TRBJ1-3,TGTGCCAGCAACGGTGACAGATTAGACTCTGGAAACACCATATATTTT,CASNGDRLDSGNTIYF
few,TRBV19,TRBD1,TRBJ1-2,TGTGCCAGTAGTATCCGACAGGGCCTGAACTATGGCTACACCTTC,CASSIRQGLNYGYTF
.,TRBV24-1,.,TRBJ2-5,TGTGCCACCAGTGACCCGCGGGCCGCTGGGGAGACCCAGTACTTC,CATSDPRAAGETQYF
.,TRBV11-2,.,TRBJ1-2,TGTGCCAGCAGCTTAGAGTTAGAAGCTAACTATGGCTACACCTTC,CASSLELEANYGYTF
few,TRBV27,TRBD1,TRBJ1-5,TGTGCCAGCAGTTTACTAGGGGGCGATCAGCCCCAGCATTTT,CASSLLGGDQPQHF
.,TRBV3-1/TRBV3-2,TRBD2,TRBJ2-1,TGTGCCAGCAGCCTTAGCGGGGGGAACTACAATGAGCAGTTCTTC,CASSLSGGNYNEQFF
.,TRBV6-5,.,TRBJ1-4,TGTGCCAGCAGACCCTCTCAGGGTAGTAATGAAAAACTGTTTTTT,CASRPSQGSNEKLFF
.,TRBV4-2,TRBD1,TRBJ2-1,TGTGCCAGCAGCCATATACAGGGGAGCTCCTACAATGAGCAGTTCTTC,CASSHIQGSSYNEQFF
.,TRBV15,TRBD2,TRBJ2-5,TGTGCCACCAGCAGAGGTCGCGGGGGGGCCCAAGAGACCCAGTACTTC,CATSRGRGGAQETQYF
.,TRBV5-1,.,TRBJ1-1,TGCGCCAGCAGCTTGGCCAACCCGGGCACTGAAGCTTTCTTT,CASSLANPGTEAFF
.,TRBV3-1/TRBV3-2,.,TRBJ2-3,TGTGCCAGCAGCCAAGCCACCCGTAGCAGGGGAATTAGCACAGATACGCAGTATTTT,CASSQATRSRGISTDTQYF
.,TRBV7-9,TRBD2,TRBJ2-1,TGTGCCAGCAGCCAGACTAGCGGGACGATCTACAATGAGCAGTTCTTC,CASSQTSGTIYNEQFF
.,TRBV7-9,.,TRBJ2-1,TGTGCCAGCAGCTTACAGGCTCAAACCTACAATGAGCAGTTCTTC,CASSLQAQTYNEQFF
.,TRBV7-9,.,TRBJ1-1,TGTGCCAGCAGCTTAGCCTACACTGAAGCTTTCTTT,CASSLAYTEAFF
.,TRBV5-5,.,TRBJ2-7,TGTGCCAGCAGCTTGGGGGCAGGGTTATACGAGCAGTACTTC,CASSLGAGLYEQYF
.,TRBV28,TRBD1,TRBJ1-4,TGTGCCAGCAGTCCCCGGGACAGGGTATGGGAAAATGAAAAACTGTTTTTT,CASSPRDRVWENEKLFF
.,TRBV27,.,TRBJ1-2,TGTGCCAGCAGTTTATACCGGGATGGTGGCTACACCTTC,CASSLYRDGGYTF
.,TRBV18,TRBD1,TRBJ1-2,TGTGCCAGCTCACCACAGGGGGCGCTCTCTAACTATGGCTACACCTTC,CASSPQGALSNYGYTF
.,TRBV20-1,TRBD2,TRBJ2-1,TGCAGTGCTAGTCCAGGGACTAGCGGGGGCCACAATGAGCAGTTCTTC,CSASPGTSGGHNEQFF
.,TRBV7-9,TRBD2,TRBJ2-5,TGTGCCAGCAGCCCCGGGACTAGCGGGGGCGGCGAGACCCAGTACTTC,CASSPGTSGGGETQYF
.,TRBV2,.,TRBJ1-3,TGTGCCAGCTCCCAGGCCGTCTCTGGAAACACCATATATTTT,CASSQAVSGNTIYF
.,TRBV5-1,.,TRBJ1-5,TGCGCCAGCAGCTTGGGCAGCCCTGAGGGCAATCAGCCCCAGCATTTT,CASSLGSPEGNQPQHF
.,TRBV5-4,.,TRBJ2-1,TGTGCCAGCAGCTTGGATCCTAGCAACGATGAGCAGTTCTTC,CASSLDPSNDEQFF
.,TRBV28,TRBD2,TRBJ2-7,TGTGCCAGCAGTTTTAGCGGGAGAGGCTCCTACGAGCAGTACTTC,CASSFSGRGSYEQYF
once,TRBV2,TRBD1,TRBJ1-5,TGTGCCAGCAGTGGGACAGGGGGCCCCGGTGGGCCCCAGCATTTT,CASSGTGGPGGPQHF
.,TRBV7-9,.,TRBJ2-1,TGTGCCAGCAGCAACCCTCTAGGCGAGGGCTACAATGAGCAGTTCTTC,CASSNPLGEGYNEQFF
once,TRBV5-3,.,TRBJ1-3,TGTGCCAGAAGCTTGACAGAGAGCTCTGGAAACACCATATATTTT,CARSLTESSGNTIYF
.,TRBV18,.,TRBJ1-1,TGTGCCAGCTCACCTTACCCGACAGTGAACACTGAAGCTTTCTTT,CASSPYPTVNTEAFF
.,TRBV19,.,TRBJ2-7,TGTGCCAGTAGTATACCGTCGGGGGGCGGTTACGAGCAGTACTTC,CASSIPSGGGYEQYF
many,TRBV6-1,TRBD1,TRBJ1-1,TGTGCCAGCAGTGAAGGGACAGGGGGTTCCACTGAAGCTTTCTTT,CASSEGTGGSTEAFF
.,TRBV9,TRBD2,TRBJ2-1,TGTGCCAGCAGTCCTAGCGGGCCTTCCTACAATGAGCAGTTCTTC,CASSPSGPSYNEQFF
.,TRBV6-1,.,TRBJ1-2,TGTGCCAGCAGTGAGGGGGCTTGGGGCTACACCTTC,CASSEGAWGYTF
.,TRBV7-2,.,TRBJ2-1,TGTGCCAGCAGCCCTCCAAGAGGGGGCAATGAGCAGTTCTTC,CASSPPRGGNEQFF
.,TRBV12-3/TRBV12-4,.,TRBJ1-1,TGTGCCAGCAGTCTATTTGGGGGGGCTGAAGCTTTCTTT,CASSLFGGAEAFF
.,TRBV10-3,.,TRBJ2-2,TGTGCCATCAGAGCACAGCCCGGAGGCACCGGGGAGCTGTTTTTT,CAIRAQPGGTGELFF
.,TRBV5-1,TRBD1,TRBJ2-1,TGCGCCAGCAGCTTGTTACAGGGGTCCTACAATGAGCAGTTCTTC,CASSLLQGSYNEQFF
.,TRBV4-1,TRBD2,TRBJ2-7,TGCGCCAGCAGCCAAGATTTGGCTAGCGGATACGAGCAGTACTTC,CASSQDLASGYEQYF
.,TRBV6-5,TRBD2,TRBJ2-5,TGTGCCAGCAGTCGCGGGAGGCCGAAGGAGACCCAGTACTTC,CASSRGRPKETQYF
once,TRBV19,TRBD1,TRBJ2-3,TGTGCCAGTAGTGCTCCGGGACAGCAATCCGATACGCAGTATTTT,CASSAPGQQSDTQYF
.,TRBV7-9,TRBD1,TRBJ1-1,TGTGCCAGCAGGCGCCAGGGGGGGAACACTGAAGCTTTCTTT,CASRRQGGNTEAFF
.,TRBV4-1,.,TRBJ1-2,TGCGCCAGCAGCCAAGATGTAAGCGAAGGCTACACCTTC,CASSQDVSEGYTF
.,TRBV5-6,TRBD1,TRBJ1-6,TGTGCCAGCAGCACCGACCCCGGGACAGGGGTATCACCCCTCCACTTT,CASSTDPGTGVSPLHF
.,TRBV3-1/TRBV3-2,.,TRBJ1-3,TGTGCCAGCAGCCAAGGGGTGACGGTAAGCGCTGGAAACACCATATATTTT,CASSQGVTVSAGNTIYF